The 30 T cell receptor beta chains presented below share a single source sample, sequenced in a study of T cell responses to AZD1222 COVID-19 vaccine. The assay was immunoSEQ multiplex PCR, and TCRdb's table has in-frame clones only and misses some. The table lists under 150,000 clones, roughly 91% of them singletons. Sequencing used peripheral blood, obtained on day 0 of AZD1222 vaccination. These TCRs come from an adult in good health.

This CDR3 reads CASSSRGTGVPEQYF. CDR3 coding DNA: TGTGCCAGCAGCTCCCGGGGGACAGGGGTTCCCGAGCAGTACTTC. The chain combines TRBV6-2 or TRBV6-3 with TRBJ2-7; TRBD1 agrees at 10 bases. Germline values: CDR1 MNHEY, CDR2 SVGEGT. Trimming cost V 6 bases and J 6 bases; bases outside gene matches: 11. This CDR3 has 15 residues.

V is TRBV4-2 and J is TRBJ2-7; no reliable D call. The germline V gene has CDR1 LGHNA and CDR2 YNFKEQ. The CDR3 has 14 amino acids. The germline V and J ends were trimmed by 1 base and 0 bases, with 7 bases remaining between them. CDR3 sequence: CASSQARSSYEQYF. The CDR3, as DNA: TGTGCCAGCAGCCAAGCTCGGAGCTCCTACGAGCAGTACTTC.

This chain uses TRBV7-6 with TRBJ2-1; 9 bases are shared with TRBD2. Looked up from germline, CDR1 is SGHVS and CDR2 is FNYEAQ. Trimming at V came to 5 bases and at J to 3 bases, leaving 8 bases not matched to a gene. This CDR3 contains 16 residues. Here the CDR3 reads CASSLAGLANYNEQFF. CDR3 in DNA: TGTGCCAGCAGCCTCGCAGGACTAGCGAACTACAATGAGCAGTTCTTC. Full variable domain (rest looked up from reference TRBV7-6 and TRBJ2-1): GAGVSQSPRYKVTKRGQDVALRCDPISGHVSLYWYRQALGQGPEFLTYFNYEAQQDKSGLPNDRFSAERPEGSISTLTIQRTEQRDSAMYRCASSLAGLANYNEQFFGPGTRLTVL.

This chain joins TRBV5-5 and TRBJ2-2; D is uncertain. The CDR3 sequence is 16 residues long. Germline V gene lookup returns CDR1 SGHKS and CDR2 YYEKEE (reference sequence). V shed 0 bases and J shed 0 bases, with 9 bases lying between them. Written as DNA, the CDR3 is TGTGCCAGCAGCTTGGGTCCATCCCCGAACACCGGGGAGCTGTTTTTT. Protein: CASSLGPSPNTGELFF.

In nucleotides, the CDR3 is TGTGCCAGCAGTCGCTCGGCCCTGGAGGGCTACACCTTC. Amino acid sequence: CASSRSALEGYTF. The chain uses TRBV27 and TRBJ1-2, with no clear D. The CDR3 extends over 13 amino acids. Germline values: CDR1 MNHEY, CDR2 SMNVEV (reference sequence). V was trimmed by 5 bases and J by 8 bases, leaving 15 bases between them.

The sample holds one count of this clone. V and J are TRBV6-6 and TRBJ2-7; 9 bases fit TRBD2. V lost 7 bases and J lost 3; bases outside the gene matches: 7. The CDR3 extends over 14 amino acids. Germline V CDR1 and CDR2: MNHNY, SVGAGI (reference sequence). DNA of the CDR3: TGTGCCAGCAACCTTAGCGGGAGCCTCTACGAGCAGTACTTC. It encodes CASNLSGSLYEQYF.

Only one count was recorded for this clone. This chain connects TRBV11-2 to TRBJ2-1, with 7 bases aligning to TRBD2. CDR3 length: 14 amino acids. Per the germline V gene, CDR1 is SGHAT and CDR2 is FQNNGV. Unmatched junction bases numbered 12, after V lost 6 bases and J lost 10 bases. The CDR3 nucleotides are TGTGCCAGCAGGGGCGGGGATTTTAGCGGGGAGCAGTTCTTC. Protein product: CASRGGDFSGEQFF.

The gene calls are TRBV5-1 and TRBJ2-2, with D maybe TRBD1 (6 bases). V lost 5 bases to trimming and J lost 4 bases, with 12 bases between them. This CDR3 is built from 14 residues. CDR1 and CDR2 from the germline V gene are SGHRS and YFSETQ. The CDR3 sequence is CASSWAGVTGELFF. The DNA of the CDR3 is TGCGCCAGCAGTTGGGCAGGGGTCACCGGGGAGCTGTTTTTT.

The chain combines TRBV6-5 with TRBJ2-1; D might be TRBD2 (6 bases). The CDR3 has 15 amino acids. V was pared by 7 bases and J by 0 bases, with 13 bases between. Germline V gene lookup returns CDR1 MNHEY and CDR2 SVGAGI. The CDR3 loop is CASTQTGSSYNEQFF. CDR3 DNA: TGTGCCAGCACCCAGACCGGGAGCTCCTACAATGAGCAGTTCTTC.

This chain uses TRBV5-6 with TRBJ2-7; 14 nucleotides match TRBD2. Germline loops: CDR1 SGHDT, CDR2 YYEEEE. CDR3 length: 18 residues. J lost 0 bases, V lost 4 bases, and 9 bases had no gene match. The CDR3 here is CASSRPGLAGVGSYEQYF. In DNA, the CDR3 is TGTGCCAGCAGCAGACCGGGACTAGCGGGAGTGGGCTCCTACGAGCAGTACTTC. The variable domain in full, with the rest retrieved from reference TRBV5-6 and TRBJ2-7, is DAGVTQSPTHLIKTRGQQVTLRCSPKSGHDTVSWYQQALGQGPQFIFQYYEEEERQRGNFPDRFSGHQFPNYSSELNVNALLLGDSALYLCASSRPGLAGVGSYEQYFGPGTRLTVT.

The CDR3 sequence: CASSPVTSGEQYF. Written as DNA, the CDR3 is TGTGCCAGCAGCCCGGTGACTAGCGGCGAGCAGTACTTC. The rearrangement links TRBV5-5 to TRBJ2-7; 9 bases are a match to TRBD2. This CDR3 comprises 13 residues. Germline V gives CDR1 SGHKS, CDR2 YYEKEE (reference sequence). Trimming at V came to 4 bases and at J to 6 bases, leaving 5 bases not matched to a gene.

The V call is TRBV30, the J call TRBJ2-1; 8 positions match TRBD1. V was clipped by 8 bases and J by 6 bases; unmatched bases: 9. The germline gives CDR1 GTSNPN, CDR2 SVGIG (reference sequence). CDR3 length: 13 residues. The CDR3 loop is CASDRDRLNEQFF. The CDR3 DNA follows: TGTGCCAGCGACCGGGACAGGCTCAATGAGCAGTTCTTC.

The chain links TRBV7-2 to TRBJ2-1; D possibly corresponds to TRBD2 (6 bases). This CDR3 contains 14 residues. Germline-derived CDR1 and CDR2 are SGHTA and FQGNSA. V shed 3 bases and J shed 5 bases, with 11 bases lying between them. CDR3 protein: CASSLVGGNNEQFF. The DNA of the CDR3 is TGTGCCAGCAGCTTGGTGGGAGGAAACAATGAGCAGTTCTTC. The full variable domain, with the rest looked up from reference TRBV7-2 and TRBJ2-1, is GAGVSQSPSNKVTEKGKDVELRCDPISGHTALYWYRQSLGQGLEFLIYFQGNSAPDKSGLPSDRFSAERTGGSVSTLTIQRTQQEDSAVYLCASSLVGGNNEQFFGPGTRLTVL.

The chain has TRBV4-2 and TRBJ1-1; no firm D call. The CDR3 length is 15 residues. Trimming pared 0 bases from V and 3 bases from J, leaving 11 bases between. Germline V gene lookup returns CDR1 LGHNA and CDR2 YNFKEQ. For the CDR3, the DNA is TGTGCCAGCAGCCAAGAGCGATATAGGTACACTGAAGCTTTCTTT. Translation gives CASSQERYRYTEAFF.

This chain links TRBV14 with TRBJ1-3; 7 positions agree with TRBD1. Germline loops: CDR1 SGHDN, CDR2 FVKESK. Trimming cost V 6 bases and J 1 base; bases outside gene matches: 12. This CDR3 has 17 amino acids. The CDR3 is CASSTSTGMLSGNTIYF. The CDR3 DNA reads as TGTGCCAGCAGTACCTCGACAGGGATGTTGTCTGGAAACACCATATATTTT.

This sequence joins TRBV19 and TRBJ1-4; maybe TRBD1 (6 bases). CDR3 size: 16 residues. The germline V gene has CDR1 LNHDA and CDR2 SQIVND (reference sequence). The ends were cut back, 4 bases at V and 2 bases at J, with 14 bases in the middle. The CDR3 DNA reads as TGTGCCAGTAGTAATAGGGGGTTCGCGACTAATGAAAAACTGTTTTTT. It specifies CASSNRGFATNEKLFF.

This chain uses TRBV6-2 or TRBV6-3 with TRBJ1-1; possibly TRBD1 for D (6 bases). The V gene's germline CDR1 is MNHEY and CDR2 SVGEGT. Deletions cut 2 bases from V and 3 bases from J, with 10 bases between. This CDR3 contains 14 residues. Here the CDR3 reads CASSYTTGYTEAFF. The CDR3 bases are TGTGCCAGCAGTTACACGACAGGCTACACTGAAGCTTTCTTT.

The chain uses TRBV19 and TRBJ1-1; D gene unclear. The V end was cut by 2 bases, the J end by 1 base, with 5 bases between. In germline, CDR1 is LNHDA, CDR2 SQIVND (reference sequence). This CDR3 contains 13 residues. CDR3 sequence reads: CASSITGNTEAFF. The CDR3 DNA reads TGTGCCAGTAGTATAACGGGGAACACTGAAGCTTTCTTT.

The rearrangement joins TRBV14 to TRBJ2-7; 11 bases line up with TRBD1. Germline V lookup: CDR1 SGHDN, CDR2 FVKESK. The J segment lost 3 bases and the V segment lost 0 bases, leaving 13 bases of the junction unmatched. The CDR3 loop spans 19 amino acids. Here the CDR3 reads CASSQERDRGSPRLYEQYF. CDR3 DNA sequence: TGTGCCAGCAGCCAAGAAAGGGACAGGGGGTCCCCACGGCTCTACGAGCAGTACTTC. The full variable domain, in which reference TRBV14 and TRBJ2-7 provide the parts outside the CDR3, is EAGVTQFPSHSVIEKGQTVTLRCDPISGHDNLYWYRRVMGKEIKFLLHFVKESKQDESGMPNNRFLAERTGGTYSTLKVQPAELEDSGVYFCASSQERDRGSPRLYEQYFGPGTRLTVT.

The CDR3 sequence: CASSFGGSTNEKLFF. CDR3 nucleotide sequence: TGTGCCAGCAGCTTTGGGGGCTCAACTAATGAAAAACTGTTTTTT. The chain combines TRBV5-4 with TRBJ1-4, with D maybe TRBD1 (6 bases). Germline V gene lookup returns CDR1 SGHNT and CDR2 YYREEE (reference sequence). Trimming cost V 2 bases and J 0 bases, with 8 bases left between them. This CDR3 contains 15 residues.

This chain links TRBV19 with TRBJ2-1, with 9 bases that match TRBD2. From germline, CDR1 is LNHDA and CDR2 SQIVND (reference sequence). The junction had 8 bases not matched to a gene; V was cut back by 0 bases and J by 8 bases. The CDR3 runs to 16 residues. The CDR3 protein is CASSIDDSGRGHEQFF. CDR3 nucleotide sequence: TGTGCCAGTAGTATAGACGATAGCGGGAGAGGGCATGAGCAGTTCTTC.

The CDR3 region has the DNA TGTGCCAGCAGCCCAGCAGGGGGTTTGCGGGGCTACACCTTC. Encoded protein: CASSPAGGLRGYTF. The genes are TRBV5-4 and TRBJ1-2; TRBD1 matches at 7 bases. V gave up 4 bases and J gave up 8 bases; unmatched junction bases: 11. CDR1 is SGHNT and CDR2 is YYREEE in the germline V gene (reference sequence). The CDR3 runs 14 residues.

Here the CDR3 DNA reads TGTGCCAGCAGGGGAACTTCCCCGTACTTC. This translates into CASRGTSPYF. The chain carries TRBV7-6 and TRBJ2-7, with no clear D. Germline loops: CDR1 SGHVS, CDR2 FNYEAQ. This CDR3 is 10 amino acids long. Trimming pared 6 bases from V and 12 bases from J, leaving 12 bases between.

The chain joins TRBV10-2 to TRBJ2-1; a possible D gene is TRBD1 (5 bases). The CDR3 has 13 residues. V was clipped by 4 bases and J by 9 bases, with 13 bases between them. Germline-derived CDR1 and CDR2 are WSHSY and SAAADI. The CDR3 is CASSALGPAEQFF. The DNA for the CDR3 is TGCGCCAGCAGTGCATTGGGGCCTGCTGAGCAGTTCTTC.

This chain uses TRBV7-9 with TRBJ1-1, with a weak D call TRBD1 (5 bases). CDR1 is SEHNR and CDR2 is FQNEAQ in the germline V gene (reference sequence). The CDR3 totals 12 residues. Trimming took 8 bases from V and 0 from J, leaving 7 bases between them. The CDR3, as DNA: TGTGCCAGCCAGGACATGAACACTGAAGCTTTCTTT. This encodes CASQDMNTEAFF.

The rearrangement uses TRBV9 and TRBJ2-1; tentatively, D is TRBD2 (5 bases). Per germline, CDR1 SGDLS and CDR2 YYNGEE. Trimming removed 0 bases from V and 10 bases from J, with 11 bases in between. The CDR3 spans 13 residues. Here the CDR3 reads CASSVGGVGEQFF. The DNA of the CDR3 is TGTGCCAGCAGCGTAGGGGGAGTCGGCGAGCAGTTCTTC.

The V gene is TRBV30, the J gene TRBJ1-4; unclear D gene. Per the germline V gene, CDR1 is GTSNPN and CDR2 is SVGIG (reference sequence). V was trimmed by 4 bases and J by 3 bases, leaving 12 bases between them. The CDR3 has 14 residues. CDR3 residues: CAWNAAGPNEKLFF. In DNA, the CDR3 is TGTGCCTGGAATGCGGCAGGACCTAATGAAAAACTGTTTTTT.

This sequence joins TRBV7-8 and TRBJ2-7; D tentatively reads TRBD1 or TRBD2 (5 bases each). This CDR3 contains 13 residues. Germline CDR1 and CDR2: SGHVS and FQNEAQ. Deletions cut 6 bases from V and 6 bases from J, with 15 bases between. The CDR3 is CASRPYGAAEQYF. The CDR3 DNA sequence: TGTGCCAGCAGGCCCTACGGGGCGGCCGAGCAGTACTTC.

There are a few counts of this clone. The V gene is TRBV27, the J gene TRBJ1-1; D unclear. Between the trimmed V and J ends, which lost 0 bases and 3 bases, there was a span of 8 bases. There are 14 residues in the CDR3. CDR1 is MNHEY and CDR2 is SMNVEV in the germline V gene (reference sequence). CDR3 bases: TGTGCCAGCAGTTTATCGGTGATGGACACTGAAGCTTTCTTT. Its translation is CASSLSVMDTEAFF.

The V call is TRBV11-2, the J call TRBJ1-2; D remains ambiguous. V gave up 4 bases and J gave up 6 bases, with 9 bases separating them. Germline CDR1 SGHAT, CDR2 FQNNGV. The CDR3 sequence is 12 residues long. CDR3 sequence: CASSSEAHGYTF. The CDR3 bases are TGTGCCAGCAGCTCTGAGGCACATGGCTACACCTTC.